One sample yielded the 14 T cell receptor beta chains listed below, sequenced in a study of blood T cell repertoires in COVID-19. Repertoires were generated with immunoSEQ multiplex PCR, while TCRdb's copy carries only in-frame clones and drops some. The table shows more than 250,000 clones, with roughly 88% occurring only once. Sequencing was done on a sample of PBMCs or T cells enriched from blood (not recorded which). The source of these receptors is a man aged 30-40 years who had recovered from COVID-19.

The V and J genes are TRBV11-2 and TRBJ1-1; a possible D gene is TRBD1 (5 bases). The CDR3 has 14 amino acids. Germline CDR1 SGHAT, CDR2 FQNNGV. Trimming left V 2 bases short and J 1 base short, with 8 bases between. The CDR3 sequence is CASSLWGPNTEAFF. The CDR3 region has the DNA TGTGCCAGCAGCTTATGGGGCCCGAACACTGAAGCTTTCTTT.

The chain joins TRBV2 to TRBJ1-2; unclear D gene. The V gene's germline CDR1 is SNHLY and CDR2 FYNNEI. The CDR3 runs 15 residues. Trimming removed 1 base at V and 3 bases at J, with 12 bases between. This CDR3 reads CASSEGKGSDYGYTF. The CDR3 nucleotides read TGTGCCAGCAGTGAAGGTAAAGGGAGCGACTATGGCTACACCTTC.

Here the CDR3 reads CAITLDRNYGYTF. Written as DNA, the CDR3 is TGTGCCATCACCCTGGACAGAAACTATGGCTACACCTTC. The genes are TRBV10-3 and TRBJ1-2, with a weak D call TRBD1 (6 bases). V lost 7 bases to trimming and J lost 2 bases, with 11 bases between them. The V gene's germline CDR1 is ENHRY and CDR2 SYGVKD. The CDR3 length is 13 residues.

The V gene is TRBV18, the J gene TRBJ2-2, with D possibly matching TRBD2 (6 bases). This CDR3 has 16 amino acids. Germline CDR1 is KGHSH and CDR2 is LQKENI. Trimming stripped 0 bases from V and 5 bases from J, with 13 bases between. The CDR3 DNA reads TGTGCCAGCTCACCACCGGGGGGAACAGTGACCGGGGAGCTGTTTTTT. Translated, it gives CASSPPGGTVTGELFF.

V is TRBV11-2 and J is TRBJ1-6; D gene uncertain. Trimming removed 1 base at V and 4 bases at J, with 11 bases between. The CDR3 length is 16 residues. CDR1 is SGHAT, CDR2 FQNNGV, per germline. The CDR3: CASSLAATAYNSPLHF. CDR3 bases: TGTGCCAGCAGCTTAGCGGCAACAGCATATAATTCACCCCTCCACTTT.

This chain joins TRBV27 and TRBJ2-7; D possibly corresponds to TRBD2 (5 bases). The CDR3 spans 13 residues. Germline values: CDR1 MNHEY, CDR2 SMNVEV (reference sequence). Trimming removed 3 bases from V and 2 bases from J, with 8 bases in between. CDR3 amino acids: CASSFGVTYEQYF. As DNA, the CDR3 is TGTGCCAGCAGTTTCGGGGTCACCTACGAGCAGTACTTC.

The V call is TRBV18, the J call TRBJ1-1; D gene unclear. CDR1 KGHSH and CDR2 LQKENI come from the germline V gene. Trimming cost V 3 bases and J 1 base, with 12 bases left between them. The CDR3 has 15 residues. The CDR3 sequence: CASSPQESGNTEAFF. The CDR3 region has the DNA TGTGCCAGCTCACCCCAAGAGTCCGGGAACACTGAAGCTTTCTTT. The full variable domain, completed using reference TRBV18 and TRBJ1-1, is NAGVMQNPRHLVRRRGQEARLRCSPMKGHSHVYWYRQLPEEGLKFMVYLQKENIIDESGMPKERFSAEFPKEGPSILRIQQVVRGDSAAYFCASSPQESGNTEAFFGQGTRLTVV.

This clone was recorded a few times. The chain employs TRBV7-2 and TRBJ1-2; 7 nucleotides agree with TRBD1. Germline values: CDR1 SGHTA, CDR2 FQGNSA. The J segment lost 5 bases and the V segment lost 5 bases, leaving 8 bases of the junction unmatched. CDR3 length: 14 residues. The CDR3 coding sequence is TGTGCCAGCAGCCTGACCGGGACAGAGTATGGCTACACCTTC. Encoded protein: CASSLTGTEYGYTF.

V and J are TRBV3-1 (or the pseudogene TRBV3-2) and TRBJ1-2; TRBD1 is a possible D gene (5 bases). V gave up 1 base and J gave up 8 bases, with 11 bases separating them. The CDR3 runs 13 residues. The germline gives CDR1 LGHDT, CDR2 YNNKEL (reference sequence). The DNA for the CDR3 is TGTGCCAGCAGCCAAGCCAGGGTCTGGGGCTACACCTTC. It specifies CASSQARVWGYTF.

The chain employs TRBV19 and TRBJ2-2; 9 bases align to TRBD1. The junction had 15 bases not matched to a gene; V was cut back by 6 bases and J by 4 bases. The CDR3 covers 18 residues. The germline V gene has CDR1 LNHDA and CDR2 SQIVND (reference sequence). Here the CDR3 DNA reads TGTGCCAGTAGGTCCGGGACAGGGACCACCGGGACCACCGGGGAGCTGTTTTTT. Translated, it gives CASRSGTGTTGTTGELFF.

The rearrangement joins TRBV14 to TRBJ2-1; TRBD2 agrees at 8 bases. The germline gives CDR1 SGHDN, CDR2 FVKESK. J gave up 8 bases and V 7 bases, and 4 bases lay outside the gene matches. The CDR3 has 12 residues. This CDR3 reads CASNDGRDEQFF. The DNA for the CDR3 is TGTGCCAGCAATGACGGGAGGGATGAGCAGTTCTTC.

Written as DNA, the CDR3 is TGTGCCAGCAGCGAGCCCAAGGAGTACCTAGCGGGGGGGGAGATCACAGATACGCAGTATTTT. Translated, it gives CASSEPKEYLAGGEITDTQYF. This chain uses TRBV9 with TRBJ2-3; 12 bases are a match to TRBD2. Germline V gene data show CDR1 as SGDLS and CDR2 as YYNGEE. J was trimmed by 2 bases and V by 3 bases; bases with no gene match: 19. The CDR3 length is 21 residues.

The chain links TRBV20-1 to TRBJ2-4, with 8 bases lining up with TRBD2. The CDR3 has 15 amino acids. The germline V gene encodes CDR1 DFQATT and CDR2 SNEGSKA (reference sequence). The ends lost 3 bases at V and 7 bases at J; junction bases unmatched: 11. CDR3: CSASGHAGGANIQYF. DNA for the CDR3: TGCAGTGCTAGTGGGCATGCCGGGGGGGCCAACATTCAGTACTTC.

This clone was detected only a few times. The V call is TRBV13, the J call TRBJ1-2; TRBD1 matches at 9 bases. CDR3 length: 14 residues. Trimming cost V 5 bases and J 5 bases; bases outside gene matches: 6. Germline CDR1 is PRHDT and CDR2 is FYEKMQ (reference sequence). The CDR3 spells CASSRTGVWYGYTF. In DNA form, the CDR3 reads TGTGCCAGCAGCCGGACAGGGGTTTGGTATGGCTACACCTTC.